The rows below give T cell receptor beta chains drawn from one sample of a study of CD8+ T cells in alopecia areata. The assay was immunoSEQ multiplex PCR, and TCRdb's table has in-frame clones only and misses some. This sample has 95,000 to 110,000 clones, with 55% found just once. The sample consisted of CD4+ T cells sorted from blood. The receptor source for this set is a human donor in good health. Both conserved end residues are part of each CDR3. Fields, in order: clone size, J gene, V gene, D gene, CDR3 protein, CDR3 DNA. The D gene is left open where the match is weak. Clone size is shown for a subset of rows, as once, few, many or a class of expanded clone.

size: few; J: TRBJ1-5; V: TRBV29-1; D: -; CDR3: CSVEWASNQPQHF; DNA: TGCAGCGTTGAATGGGCTAGCAATCAGCCCCAGCATTTT
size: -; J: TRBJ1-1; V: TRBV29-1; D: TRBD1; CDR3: CSAGGGGNTEAFF; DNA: TGCAGCGCAGGGGGAGGGGGCAACACTGAAGCTTTCTTT
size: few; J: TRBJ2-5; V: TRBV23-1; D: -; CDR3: CASSPRTARGWETQYF; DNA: TGCGCCAGCAGTCCTCGGACCGCGAGGGGTTGGGAGACCCAGTACTTC
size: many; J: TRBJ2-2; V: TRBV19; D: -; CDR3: CASSGVGAGTGELFF; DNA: TGTGCCAGTAGTGGGGTAGGAGCAGGCACCGGGGAGCTGTTTTTT
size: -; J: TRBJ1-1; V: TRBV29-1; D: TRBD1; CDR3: CSVPETGRREAFF; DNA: TGCAGCGTGCCGGAGACAGGGAGGCGTGAAGCTTTCTTC
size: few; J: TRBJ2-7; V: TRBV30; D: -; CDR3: CAWSVYYEQYF; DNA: TGTGCCTGGAGTGTATACTACGAGCAGTACTTC
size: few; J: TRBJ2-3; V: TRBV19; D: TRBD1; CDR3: CASSIRRGPDTQYF; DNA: TGTGCCAGTAGTATCAGAAGGGGGCCAGATACGCAGTATTTT
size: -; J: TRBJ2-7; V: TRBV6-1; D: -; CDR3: CASSLGQYEQYF; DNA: TGTGCCAGCAGCTTGGGACAATACGAGCAGTACTTC
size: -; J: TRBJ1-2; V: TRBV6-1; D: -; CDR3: CASSGDSTYGYTF; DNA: TGTGCCAGCAGTGGTGACAGTACGTATGGCTACACCTTC
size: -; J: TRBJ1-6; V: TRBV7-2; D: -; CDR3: CASSLGATDSPLHF; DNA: TGTGCCAGCAGCTTAGGGGCCACTGACTCACCCCTCCACTTT
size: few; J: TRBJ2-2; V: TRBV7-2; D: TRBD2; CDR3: CASSLGTSRSGELFF; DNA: TGTGCCAGCAGCCTAGGGACTAGCCGATCCGGGGAGCTGTTTTTT
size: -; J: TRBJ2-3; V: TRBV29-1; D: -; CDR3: CSVEVEVRTDTQYF; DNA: TGCAGCGTTGAAGTAGAGGTCCGCACAGATACGCAGTATTTT
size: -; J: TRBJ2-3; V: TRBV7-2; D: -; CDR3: CASSLGPTDTQYF; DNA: TGTGCCAGCAGCCTGGGACCGACAGATACGCAGTATTTT
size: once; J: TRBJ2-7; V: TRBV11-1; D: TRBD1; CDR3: CASSSGQGRSYEQYF; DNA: TGTGCCAGCAGCTCGGGACAGGGGAGATCCTACGAGCAGTACTTC
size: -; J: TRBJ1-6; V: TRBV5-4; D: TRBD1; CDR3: CASSMDGQGNNSPLHF; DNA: TGTGCCAGCAGCATGGACGGACAGGGAAATAATTCACCCCTCCACTTT
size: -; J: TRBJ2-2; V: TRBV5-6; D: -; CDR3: CASSLREGAHTGELFF; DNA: TGTGCCAGCAGCTTGCGGGAAGGGGCGCACACCGGGGAGCTGTTTTTT
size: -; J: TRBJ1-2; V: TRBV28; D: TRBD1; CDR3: CASNLIGDRGQNYGYTF; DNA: TGTGCCAGCAATCTGATTGGGGACAGGGGGCAGAACTATGGCTACACCTTC
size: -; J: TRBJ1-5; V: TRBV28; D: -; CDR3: CASSLFVVRGLHNQPQHF; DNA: TGTGCCAGCAGTTTATTCGTAGTGCGAGGACTGCACAATCAGCCCCAGCATTTT
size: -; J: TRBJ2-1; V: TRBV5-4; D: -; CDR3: CASSLERGEQFF; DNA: TGTGCCAGCAGCTTGGAACGGGGCGAACAGTTCTTC
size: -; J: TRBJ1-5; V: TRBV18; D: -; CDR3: CASSQQGSNQPQHF; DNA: TGTGCCAGCTCACAACAGGGTAGCAATCAGCCCCAGCATTTT
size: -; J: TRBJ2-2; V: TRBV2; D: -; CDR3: CASSDVEGGELFF; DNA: TGTGCCAGCAGTGACGTAGAGGGCGGGGAGCTGTTTTTT
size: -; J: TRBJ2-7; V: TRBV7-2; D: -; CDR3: CASSQRKAYEQYF; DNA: TGTGCCAGCAGCCAGCGGAAAGCCTACGAGCAGTACTTC
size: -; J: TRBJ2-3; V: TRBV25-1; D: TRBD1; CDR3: CASSESQGTPSTDTQYF; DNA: TGTGCCAGCAGTGAATCACAGGGGACCCCTAGCACAGATACGCAGTATTTT
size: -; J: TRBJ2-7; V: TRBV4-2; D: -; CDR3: CASSQAASVTYEQYF; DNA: TGTGCCAGCAGCCAAGCGGCTAGTGTCACCTACGAGCAGTACTTC
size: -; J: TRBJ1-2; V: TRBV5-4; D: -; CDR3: CASSLRRTGGGYTF; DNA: TGTGCCAGCAGCTTGCGACGGACGGGTGGCGGCTACACCTTC
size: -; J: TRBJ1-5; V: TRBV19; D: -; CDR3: CASADRHNQPQHF; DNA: TGTGCCAGTGCGGACAGACACAATCAGCCCCAGCATTTT
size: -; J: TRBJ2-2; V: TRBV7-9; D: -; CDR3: CASSLKQGRNTGELFF; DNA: TGTGCCAGCAGCTTGAAGCAGGGGAGAAACACCGGGGAGCTGTTTTTT
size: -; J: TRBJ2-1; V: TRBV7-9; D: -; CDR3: CASSFTGNEQFF; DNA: TGTGCCAGCAGCTTCACTGGGAATGAGCAGTTCTTC
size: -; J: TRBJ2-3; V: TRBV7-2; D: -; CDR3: CASSPYTDTQYF; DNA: TGTGCCAGCAGCCCTTACACAGATACGCAGTATTTT
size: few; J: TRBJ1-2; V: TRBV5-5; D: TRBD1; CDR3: CASSLAVGGAYGYTF; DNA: TGTGCCAGCAGCTTAGCAGTAGGGGGCGCTTATGGCTACACCTTC
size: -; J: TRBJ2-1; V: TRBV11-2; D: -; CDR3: CASSLVLAYEQFF; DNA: TGTGCCAGCAGCTTAGTCCTGGCCTACGAGCAGTTCTTC
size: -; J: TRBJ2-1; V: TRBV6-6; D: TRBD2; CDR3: CASSYARGKYEQFF; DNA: TGTGCCAGCAGTTACGCGCGGGGGAAGTATGAGCAGTTCTTC
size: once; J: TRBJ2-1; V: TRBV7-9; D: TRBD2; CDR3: CASSFGTSGTYNEQFF; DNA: TGTGCCAGCAGCTTCGGGACTAGCGGGACCTACAATGAGCAGTTCTTC
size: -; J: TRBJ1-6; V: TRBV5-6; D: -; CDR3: CASSPKASAGAPLHF; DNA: TGTGCCAGCAGCCCGAAGGCGTCGGCCGGCGCACCCCTCCACTTT
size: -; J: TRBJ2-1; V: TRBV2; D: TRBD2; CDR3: CASSGVAGGPNEQFF; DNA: TGTGCCAGCAGTGGCGTAGCGGGGGGGCCGAATGAGCAGTTCTTC
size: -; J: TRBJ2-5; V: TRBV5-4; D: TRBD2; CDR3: CASSSQTLRGVETQYF; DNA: TGTGCCAGCAGCTCACAAACCCTTCGGGGGGTGGAGACCCAGTACTTC